The clone carrying this T cell receptor beta chain showed up many times. What it recognizes is unknown. The sample comes from a study of human T cells and chemical hapten exposure. Study-wide context: DPC at 2% was the sensitizing agent, placed on approximately 2 cm by approximately 2 cm of upper inner arm skin. Study observations and caveats: With regard to DPC sensitization, TCRs above 1 in 1000 frequency did not change. Donors in the study had alopecia, meaning their immune response may differ from healthy people's.

Trimming took 4 bases from V and 7 from J; bases not matched to a gene: 10. Germline loops: CDR1 SGHRS, CDR2 YFSETQ. The CDR3 is 16 residues long. Via MiXCR, TCRdb re-called the RACE reads, giving one row per CDR3 protein. The sample yields 370,000 or so distinct CDR3 sequences, roughly 4.8% seen once. Noted time point: patch test 1, 2 weeks after DPC sensitization. Specified treatment: therapeutic diphenylcyclopropenone sensitization with weekly scalp DPC. The source of this sequence is a woman aged 50 to 60 with alopecia areata. Some clones in this sample may be carry-over from other donors' samples. This sample comprised whole blood, obtained in connection with sensitization to the hapten diphenylcyclopropenone (DPC). The chain uses TRBV5-1 and TRBJ2-1; 11 bases align to TRBD2. The CDR3, as DNA: TGCGCCAGCAGCGCCCTTCAACTAGCGGGAGTGAATGAGCAGTTCTTC. Protein sequence: CASSALQLAGVNEQFF.